The TCR beta chain described here comes from a study of PD-1 blockade in classical Hodgkin lymphoma. For the study at large: Treatment was intravenous nivolumab, 3 mg/kg every 2 weeks, until progression. Study results and limitations: Although disease activity or prior therapy may be involved, causes of the repertoire differences remain undefined. Complete responders' baseline diversity resembled that of newly diagnosed patients.

In this sample, this clone turned up a few times. Antigen: not known. Generated by immunoSEQ multiplex PCR, the TCRdb table keeps only in-frame clones and is missing some. Among over 75,000 clones listed, just over 90% were seen once. V lost 2 bases, J lost 2 bases, and 13 bases lay in between. The germline CDR1 and CDR2 sequences are GTSNPN and SVGIG (reference sequence). The CDR3 sequence is 15 residues long. The time point: cycle 4 day 1 (C4D1), after 6 weeks of nivolumab. Brentuximab vedotin exposure varied, and every patient relapsed after autologous stem cell transplantation. Best responses were complete response, partial response or progressive disease.

This clonotype was sampled from a human donor with classical Hodgkin lymphoma. This chain links TRBV30 with TRBJ1-5; weak D call: TRBD1 (6 bases). Source: peripheral blood mononuclear cells (PBMCs), taken before the fourth cycle of nivolumab. The CDR3: CAWSRGPFGNQPQHF. The DNA for the CDR3 is TGTGCCTGGAGTCGGGGGCCTTTCGGCAATCAGCCCCAGCATTTT.